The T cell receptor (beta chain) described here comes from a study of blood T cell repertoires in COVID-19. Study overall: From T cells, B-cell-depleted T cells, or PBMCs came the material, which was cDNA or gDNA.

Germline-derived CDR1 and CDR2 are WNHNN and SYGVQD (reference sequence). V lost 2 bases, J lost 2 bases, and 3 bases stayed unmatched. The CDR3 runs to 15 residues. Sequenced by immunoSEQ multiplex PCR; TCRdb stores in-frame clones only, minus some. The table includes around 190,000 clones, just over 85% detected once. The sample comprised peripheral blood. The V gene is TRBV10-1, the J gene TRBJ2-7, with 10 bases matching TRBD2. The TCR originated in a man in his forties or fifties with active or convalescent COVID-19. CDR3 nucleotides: TGCGCCAGCAGTGAGATAGCGGGAGGCCCCTACGAGCAGTACTTC. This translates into CASSEIAGGPYEQYF.